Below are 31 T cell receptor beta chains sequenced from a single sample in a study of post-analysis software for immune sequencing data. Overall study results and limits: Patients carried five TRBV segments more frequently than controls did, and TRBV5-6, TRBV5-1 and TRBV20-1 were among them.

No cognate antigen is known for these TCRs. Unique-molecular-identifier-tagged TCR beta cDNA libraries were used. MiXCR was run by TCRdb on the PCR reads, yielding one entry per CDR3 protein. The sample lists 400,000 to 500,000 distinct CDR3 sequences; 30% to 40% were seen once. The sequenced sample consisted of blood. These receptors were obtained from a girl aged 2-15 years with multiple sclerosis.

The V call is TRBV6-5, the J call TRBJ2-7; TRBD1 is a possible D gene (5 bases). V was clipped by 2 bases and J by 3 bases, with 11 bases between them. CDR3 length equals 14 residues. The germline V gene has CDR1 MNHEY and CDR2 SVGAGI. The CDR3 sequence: CASSYADSDYEQYF. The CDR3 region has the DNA TGTGCCAGCAGTTACGCCGACAGTGACTACGAGCAGTACTTC.

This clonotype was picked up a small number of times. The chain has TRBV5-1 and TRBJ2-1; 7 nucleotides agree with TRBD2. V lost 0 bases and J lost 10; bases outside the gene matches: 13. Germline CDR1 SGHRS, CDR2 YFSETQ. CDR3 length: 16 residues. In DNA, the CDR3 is TGCGCCAGCAGCTTGGCCCCAGCGGGGCCCGGGGGAGAGCAGTTCTTC. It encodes CASSLAPAGPGGEQFF.

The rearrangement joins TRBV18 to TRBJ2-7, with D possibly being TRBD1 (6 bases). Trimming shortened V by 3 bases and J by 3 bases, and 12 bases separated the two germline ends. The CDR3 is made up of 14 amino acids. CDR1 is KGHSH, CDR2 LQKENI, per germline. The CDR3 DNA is TGTGCCAGCTCACCGCAAGCAGGGGTCTACGAGCAGTACTTC. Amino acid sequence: CASSPQAGVYEQYF.

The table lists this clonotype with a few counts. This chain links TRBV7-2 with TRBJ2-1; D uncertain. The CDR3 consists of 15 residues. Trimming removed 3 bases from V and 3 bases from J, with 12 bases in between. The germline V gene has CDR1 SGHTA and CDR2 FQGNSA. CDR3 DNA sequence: TGTGCCAGCAGCTTGGGCGCGGTGGACTACAATGAGCAGTTCTTC. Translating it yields CASSLGAVDYNEQFF.

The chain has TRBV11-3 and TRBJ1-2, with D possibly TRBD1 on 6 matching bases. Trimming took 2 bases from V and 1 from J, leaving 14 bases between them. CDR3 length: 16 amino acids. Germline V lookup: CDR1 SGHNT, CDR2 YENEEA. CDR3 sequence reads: CASSLRTEDLNYGYTF. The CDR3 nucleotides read TGTGCCAGCAGCTTAAGGACAGAGGATCTTAACTATGGCTACACCTTC.

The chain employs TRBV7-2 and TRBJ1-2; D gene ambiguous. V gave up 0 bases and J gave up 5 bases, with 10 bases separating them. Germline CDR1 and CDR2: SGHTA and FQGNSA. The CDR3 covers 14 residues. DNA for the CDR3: TGTGCCAGCAGCTTAGCCCCGATCCCTTATGGCTACACCTTC. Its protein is CASSLAPIPYGYTF.

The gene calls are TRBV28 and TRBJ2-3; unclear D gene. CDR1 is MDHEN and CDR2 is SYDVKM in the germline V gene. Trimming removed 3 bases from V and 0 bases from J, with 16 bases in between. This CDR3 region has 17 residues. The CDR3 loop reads CASSLGLVVSSTDTQYF. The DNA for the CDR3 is TGTGCCAGCAGTTTGGGCTTGGTAGTCTCTAGCACAGATACGCAGTATTTT.

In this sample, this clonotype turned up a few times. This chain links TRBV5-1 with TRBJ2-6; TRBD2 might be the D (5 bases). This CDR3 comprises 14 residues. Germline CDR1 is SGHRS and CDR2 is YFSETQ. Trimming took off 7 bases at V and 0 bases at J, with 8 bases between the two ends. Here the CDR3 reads CASYRDSGANVLTF. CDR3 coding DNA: TGCGCCAGCTACCGGGACTCTGGGGCCAACGTCCTGACTTTC.

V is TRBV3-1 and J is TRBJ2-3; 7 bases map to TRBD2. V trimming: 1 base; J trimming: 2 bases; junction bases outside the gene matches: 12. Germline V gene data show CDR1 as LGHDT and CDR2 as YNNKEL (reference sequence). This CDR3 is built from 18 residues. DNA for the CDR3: TGTGCCAGCAGCCAAGTGTCATTGACTAGCCCCCCCACAGATACGCAGTATTTT. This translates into CASSQVSLTSPPTDTQYF.

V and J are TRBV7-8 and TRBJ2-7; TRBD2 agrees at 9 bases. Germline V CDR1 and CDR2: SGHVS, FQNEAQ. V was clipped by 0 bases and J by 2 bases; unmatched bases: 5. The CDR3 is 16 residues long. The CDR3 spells CASSLATGGRAYEQYF. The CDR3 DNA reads TGTGCCAGCAGCTTAGCGACAGGCGGGAGGGCCTACGAGCAGTACTTC.

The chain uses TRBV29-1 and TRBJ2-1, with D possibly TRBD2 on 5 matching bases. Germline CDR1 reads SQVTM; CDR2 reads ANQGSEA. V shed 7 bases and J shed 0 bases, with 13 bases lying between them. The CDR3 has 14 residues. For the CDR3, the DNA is TGCAGCGGCAGCGGTATCAGCTCCTACAATGAGCAGTTCTTC. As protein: CSGSGISSYNEQFF.

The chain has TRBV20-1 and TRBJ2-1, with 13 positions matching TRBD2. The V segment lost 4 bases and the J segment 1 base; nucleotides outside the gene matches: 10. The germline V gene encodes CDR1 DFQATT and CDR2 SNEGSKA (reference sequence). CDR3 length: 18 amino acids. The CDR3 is CSAIYTSGRAGSYNEQFF. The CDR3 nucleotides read TGCAGTGCTATTTATACTAGCGGGAGGGCCGGGTCCTACAATGAGCAGTTCTTC.

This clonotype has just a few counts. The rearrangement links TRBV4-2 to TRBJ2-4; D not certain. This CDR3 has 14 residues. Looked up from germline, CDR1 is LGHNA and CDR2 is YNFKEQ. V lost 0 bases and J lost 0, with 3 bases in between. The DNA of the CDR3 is TGTGCCAGCAGCCAAGAGATAGCCAAAAACATTCAGTACTTC. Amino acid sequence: CASSQEIAKNIQYF.

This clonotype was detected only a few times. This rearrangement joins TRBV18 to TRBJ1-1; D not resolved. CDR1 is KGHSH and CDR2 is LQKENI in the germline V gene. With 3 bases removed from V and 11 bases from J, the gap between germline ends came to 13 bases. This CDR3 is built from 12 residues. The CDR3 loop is CASSPVDHLAFF. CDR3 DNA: TGTGCCAGCTCACCCGTGGACCACCTCGCTTTCTTT.

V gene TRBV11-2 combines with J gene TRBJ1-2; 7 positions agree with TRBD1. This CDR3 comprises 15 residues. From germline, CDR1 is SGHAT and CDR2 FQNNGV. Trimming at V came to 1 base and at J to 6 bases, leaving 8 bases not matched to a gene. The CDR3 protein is CASSLVGGLGHGYTF. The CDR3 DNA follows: TGTGCCAGCAGCTTAGTAGGGGGCCTCGGCCATGGCTACACCTTC.

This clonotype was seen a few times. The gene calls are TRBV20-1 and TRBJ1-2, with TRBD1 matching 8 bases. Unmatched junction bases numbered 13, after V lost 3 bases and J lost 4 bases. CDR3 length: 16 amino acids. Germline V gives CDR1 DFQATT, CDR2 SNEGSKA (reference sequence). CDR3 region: CSARDPGTGPFYGYTF. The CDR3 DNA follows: TGCAGTGCTAGGGACCCCGGGACAGGACCTTTCTATGGCTACACCTTC.

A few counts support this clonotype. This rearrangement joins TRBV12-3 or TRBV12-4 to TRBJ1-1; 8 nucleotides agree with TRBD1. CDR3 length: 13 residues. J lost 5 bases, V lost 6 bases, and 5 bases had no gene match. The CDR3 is CASRQTGVTEAFF. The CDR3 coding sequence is TGTGCCAGCAGACAGACAGGGGTGACTGAAGCTTTCTTT.

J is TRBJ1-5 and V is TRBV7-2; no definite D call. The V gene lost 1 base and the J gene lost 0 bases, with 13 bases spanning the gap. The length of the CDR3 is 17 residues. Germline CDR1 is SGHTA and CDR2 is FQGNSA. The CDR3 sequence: CASSLGAGQYSNQPQHF. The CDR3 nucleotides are TGTGCCAGCAGCTTAGGAGCCGGGCAATATAGCAATCAGCCCCAGCATTTT.

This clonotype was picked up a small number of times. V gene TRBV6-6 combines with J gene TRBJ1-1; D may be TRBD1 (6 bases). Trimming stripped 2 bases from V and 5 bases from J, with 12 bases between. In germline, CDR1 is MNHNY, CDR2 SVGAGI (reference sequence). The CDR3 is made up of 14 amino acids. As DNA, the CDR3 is TGTGCCAGCAGTTACGACGGGGGCAGGACTGAAGCTTTCTTT. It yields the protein CASSYDGGRTEAFF.

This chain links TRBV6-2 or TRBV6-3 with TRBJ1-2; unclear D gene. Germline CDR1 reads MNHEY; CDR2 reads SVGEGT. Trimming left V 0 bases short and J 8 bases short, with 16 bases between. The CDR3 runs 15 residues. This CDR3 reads CASSYSSGLGLGYTF. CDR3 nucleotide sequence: TGTGCCAGCAGTTACTCGAGCGGACTGGGTCTCGGCTACACCTTC.

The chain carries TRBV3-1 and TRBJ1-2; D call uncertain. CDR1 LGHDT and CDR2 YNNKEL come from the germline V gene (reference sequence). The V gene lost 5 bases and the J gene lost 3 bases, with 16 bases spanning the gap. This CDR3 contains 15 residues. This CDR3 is CASSFDGQDDYGYTF. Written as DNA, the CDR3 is TGTGCCAGCAGCTTTGACGGGCAGGACGACTATGGCTACACCTTC.

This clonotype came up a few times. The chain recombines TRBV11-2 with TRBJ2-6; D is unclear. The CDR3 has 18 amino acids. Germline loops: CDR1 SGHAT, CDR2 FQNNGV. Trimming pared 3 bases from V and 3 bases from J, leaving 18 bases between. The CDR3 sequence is CASSFLTLDSFGANVLTF. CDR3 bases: TGTGCCAGCAGCTTTTTGACCCTAGACTCCTTTGGGGCCAACGTCCTGACTTTC.

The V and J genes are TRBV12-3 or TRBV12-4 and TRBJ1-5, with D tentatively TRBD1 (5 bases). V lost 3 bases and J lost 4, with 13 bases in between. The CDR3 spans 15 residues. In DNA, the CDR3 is TGTGCCAGCAGTTTGAGAACAGGAGGAAATCAGCCCCAGCATTTT. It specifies CASSLRTGGNQPQHF.

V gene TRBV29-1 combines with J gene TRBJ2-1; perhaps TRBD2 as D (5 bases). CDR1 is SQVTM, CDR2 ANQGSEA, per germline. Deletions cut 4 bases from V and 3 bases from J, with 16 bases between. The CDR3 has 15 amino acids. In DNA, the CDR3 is TGCAGCGTTGGCAGAAGACTATCGGGCTACAATGAGCAGTTCTTC. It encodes CSVGRRLSGYNEQFF.

The CDR3 coding sequence is TGTGCCTGGGGGGACCAGGGGAACAATCAGCCCCAGCATTTT. Translation gives CAWGDQGNNQPQHF. The rearrangement joins TRBV30 to TRBJ1-5; TRBD1 is a possible D gene (6 bases). This CDR3 has 14 residues. Germline V gene data show CDR1 as GTSNPN and CDR2 as SVGIG (reference sequence). V was shortened by 5 bases and J by 3 bases, with 14 bases between the two germline ends.

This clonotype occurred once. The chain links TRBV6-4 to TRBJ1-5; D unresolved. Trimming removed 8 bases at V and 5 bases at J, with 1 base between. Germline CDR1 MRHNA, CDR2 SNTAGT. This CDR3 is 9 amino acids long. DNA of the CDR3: TGTGCCAGCTATCAGCCCCAGCATTTT. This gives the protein CASYQPQHF.

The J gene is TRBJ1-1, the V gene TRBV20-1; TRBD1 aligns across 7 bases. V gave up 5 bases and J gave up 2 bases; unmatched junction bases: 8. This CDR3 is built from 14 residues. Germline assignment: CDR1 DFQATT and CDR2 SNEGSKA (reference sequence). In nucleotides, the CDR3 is TGCAGTGCTGTTAACAGGGGAATCAACACTGAAGCTTTCTTT. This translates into CSAVNRGINTEAFF.

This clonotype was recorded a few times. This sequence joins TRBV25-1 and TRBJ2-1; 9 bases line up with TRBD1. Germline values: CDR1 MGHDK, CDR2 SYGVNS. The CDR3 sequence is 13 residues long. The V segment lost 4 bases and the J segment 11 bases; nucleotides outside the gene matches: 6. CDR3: CASSGQGGIKQFF. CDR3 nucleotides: TGTGCCAGCAGTGGACAGGGGGGCATTAAGCAGTTCTTC.

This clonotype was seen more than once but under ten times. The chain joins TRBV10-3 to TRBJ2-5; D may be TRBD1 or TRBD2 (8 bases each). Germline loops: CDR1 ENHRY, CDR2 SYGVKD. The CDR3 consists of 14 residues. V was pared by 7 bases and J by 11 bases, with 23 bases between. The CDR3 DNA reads TGTGCCATCAAACTTGGGACAGGAGCGGGGGAGCAGTACTTC. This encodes CAIKLGTGAGEQYF.

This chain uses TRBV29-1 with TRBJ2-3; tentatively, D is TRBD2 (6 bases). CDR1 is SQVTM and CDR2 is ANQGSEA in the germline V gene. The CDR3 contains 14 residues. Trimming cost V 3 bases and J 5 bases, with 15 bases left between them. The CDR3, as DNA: TGCAGCGTTGAGCCCCGGGAGAATGTAGATACGCAGTATTTT. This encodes CSVEPRENVDTQYF.

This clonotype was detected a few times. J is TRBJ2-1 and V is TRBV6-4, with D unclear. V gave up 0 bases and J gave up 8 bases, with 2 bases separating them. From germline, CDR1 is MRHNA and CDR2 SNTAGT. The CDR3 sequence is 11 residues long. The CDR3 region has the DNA TGTGCCAGCAGTGACTCCTATGAGCAGTTCTTC. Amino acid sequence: CASSDSYEQFF.